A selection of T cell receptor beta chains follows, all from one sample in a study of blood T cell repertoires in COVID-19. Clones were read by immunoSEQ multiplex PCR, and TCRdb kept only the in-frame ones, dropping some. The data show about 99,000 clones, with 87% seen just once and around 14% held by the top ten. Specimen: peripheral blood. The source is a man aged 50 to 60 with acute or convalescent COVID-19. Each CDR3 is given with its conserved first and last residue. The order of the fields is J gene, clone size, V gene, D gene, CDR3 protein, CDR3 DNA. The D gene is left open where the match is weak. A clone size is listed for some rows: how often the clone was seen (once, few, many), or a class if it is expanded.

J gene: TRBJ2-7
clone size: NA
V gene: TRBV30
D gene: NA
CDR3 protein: CAWSVVRGSYEQYF
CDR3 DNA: TGTGCCTGGAGTGTTGTGCGGGGCTCCTACGAGCAGTACTTC

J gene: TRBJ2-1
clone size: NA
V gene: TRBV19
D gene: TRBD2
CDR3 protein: CASRGTSGRHEQFF
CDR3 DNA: TGTGCCAGTAGAGGGACTAGCGGGAGACATGAGCAGTTCTTC

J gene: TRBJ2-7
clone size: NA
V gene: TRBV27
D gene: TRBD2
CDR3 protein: CASSLSSGRVAYEQYF
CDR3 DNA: TGTGCCAGCAGTTTATCGAGCGGGAGGGTCGCGTACGAGCAGTACTTC

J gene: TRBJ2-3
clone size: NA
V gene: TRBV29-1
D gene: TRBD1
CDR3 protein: CSAIQGTDTQYF
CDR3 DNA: TGCAGCGCAATACAGGGGACAGATACGCAGTATTTT

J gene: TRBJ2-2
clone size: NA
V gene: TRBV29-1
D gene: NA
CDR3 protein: CSVARQRNTGELFF
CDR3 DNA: TGCAGCGTTGCACGACAAAGAAACACCGGGGAGCTGTTTTTT

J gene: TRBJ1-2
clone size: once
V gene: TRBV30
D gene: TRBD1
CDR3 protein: CAWTRQGIFGYTF
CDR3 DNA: TGTGCCTGGACTCGACAGGGTATATTCGGCTACACCTTC

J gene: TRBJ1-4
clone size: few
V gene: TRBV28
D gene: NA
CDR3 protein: CASNQWGGSEKLFF
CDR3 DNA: TGTGCCAGCAACCAATGGGGGGGGAGTGAAAAACTGTTTTTT

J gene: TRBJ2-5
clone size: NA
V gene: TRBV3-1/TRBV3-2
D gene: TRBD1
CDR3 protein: CASSLTGKETQYF
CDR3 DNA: TGTGCCAGCAGCCTGACAGGGAAAGAGACCCAGTACTTC

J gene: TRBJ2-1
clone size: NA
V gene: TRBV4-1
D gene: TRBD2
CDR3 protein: CASSLGTSGTGGEQFF
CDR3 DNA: TGCGCCAGCAGCCTCGGGACTAGCGGGACTGGGGGGGAGCAGTTCTTC

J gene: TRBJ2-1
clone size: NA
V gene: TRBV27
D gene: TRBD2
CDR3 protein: CASSLGTSGAHNEQFF
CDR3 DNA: TGTGCCAGCAGTCTAGGGACTAGCGGGGCCCACAATGAGCAGTTCTTC

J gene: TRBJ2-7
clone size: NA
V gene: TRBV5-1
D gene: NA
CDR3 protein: CASSPDRSESYEQYF
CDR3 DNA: TGCGCCAGCAGCCCCGACAGGAGCGAGTCCTACGAGCAGTACTTC

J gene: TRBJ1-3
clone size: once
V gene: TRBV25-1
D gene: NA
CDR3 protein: CASSGLGGRAPGNTIYF
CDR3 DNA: TGTGCCAGCAGTGGATTAGGGGGTAGGGCACCTGGAAACACCATATATTTT

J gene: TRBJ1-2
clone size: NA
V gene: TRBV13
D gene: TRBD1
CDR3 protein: CASSLESRGQDGYTF
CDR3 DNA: TGTGCCAGCAGCTTAGAGTCCAGGGGGCAAGATGGCTACACCTTC

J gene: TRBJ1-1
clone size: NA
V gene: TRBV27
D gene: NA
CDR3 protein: CASSLSSSAVTEAFF
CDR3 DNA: TGTGCCAGCAGTTTATCGTCGTCTGCGGTGACTGAAGCTTTCTTT

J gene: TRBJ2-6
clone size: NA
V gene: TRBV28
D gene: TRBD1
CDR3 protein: CASSLWRTGVGANVLTF
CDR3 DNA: TGTGCCAGCAGTTTATGGAGGACAGGGGTCGGGGCCAACGTCCTGACTTTC

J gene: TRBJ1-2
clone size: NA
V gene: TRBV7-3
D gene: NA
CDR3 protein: CASSLRAREGDGYTF
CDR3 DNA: TGTGCCAGCAGCTTAAGGGCGAGGGAGGGTGATGGCTACACCTTC

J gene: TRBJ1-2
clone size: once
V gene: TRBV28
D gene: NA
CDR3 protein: CASSTVGGIPYGYTF
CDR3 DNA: TGTGCCAGCAGTACAGTCGGGGGAATCCCCTATGGCTACACCTTC

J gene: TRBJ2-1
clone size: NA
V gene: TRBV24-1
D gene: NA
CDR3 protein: CATSDFRSSFPNEQFF
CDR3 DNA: TGTGCCACCAGTGATTTTAGGTCTAGCTTCCCCAATGAGCAGTTCTTC

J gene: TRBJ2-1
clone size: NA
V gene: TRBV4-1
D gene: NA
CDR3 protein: CASSQGKESYNEQFF
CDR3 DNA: TGCGCCAGCAGCCAAGGAAAGGAGTCCTACAATGAGCAGTTCTTC

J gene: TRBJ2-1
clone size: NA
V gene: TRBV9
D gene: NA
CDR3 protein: CASSVDSPEGQFF
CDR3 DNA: TGTGCCAGCAGCGTAGACAGCCCTGAGGGGCAGTTCTTC

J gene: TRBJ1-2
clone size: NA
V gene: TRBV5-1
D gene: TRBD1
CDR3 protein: CASSLQADRVHGYTF
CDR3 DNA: TGCGCCAGCAGCTTGCAGGCGGACAGGGTCCATGGCTACACCTTC

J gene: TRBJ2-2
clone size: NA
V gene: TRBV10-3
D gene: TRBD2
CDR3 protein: CAISVWTSGRYDGPGELFF
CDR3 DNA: TGTGCCATCAGTGTTTGGACTAGCGGGAGGTATGACGGTCCCGGGGAGCTGTTTTTT

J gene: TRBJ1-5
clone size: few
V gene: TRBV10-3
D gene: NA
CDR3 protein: CAISESRQGNQPQHF
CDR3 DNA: TGTGCCATCAGTGAGTCCAGACAGGGCAATCAGCCCCAGCATTTT

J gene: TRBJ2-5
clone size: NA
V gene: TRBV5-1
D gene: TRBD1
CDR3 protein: CASSGQGGETQYF
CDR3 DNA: TGCGCCAGCAGCGGACAGGGGGGAGAGACCCAGTACTTC

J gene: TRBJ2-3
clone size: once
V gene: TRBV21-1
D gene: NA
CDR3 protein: CAGTGTSGRGTDTQYF
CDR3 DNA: TGTGCCGGGACCGGGACTAGCGGGAGGGGCACAGATACGCAGTATTTT

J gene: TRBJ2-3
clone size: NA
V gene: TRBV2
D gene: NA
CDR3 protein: CASSPLGGTQYF
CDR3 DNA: TGTGCCAGCAGCCCCTTGGGAGGTACGCAGTATTTT

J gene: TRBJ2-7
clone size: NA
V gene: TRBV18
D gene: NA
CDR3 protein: CASSGQSSYEQYF
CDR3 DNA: TGTGCCAGCTCCGGACAGTCCTCCTACGAGCAGTACTTC

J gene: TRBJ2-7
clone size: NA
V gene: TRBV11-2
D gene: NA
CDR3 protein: CASSSSSRSSSYEQYF
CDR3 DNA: TGTGCCAGCAGCTCATCCTCCCGGTCGAGCTCCTACGAGCAGTACTTC

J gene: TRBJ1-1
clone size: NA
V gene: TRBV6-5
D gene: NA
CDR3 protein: CASSLAVGASEAFF
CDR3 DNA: TGTGCCAGCAGCCTGGCTGTAGGGGCATCTGAAGCTTTCTTT

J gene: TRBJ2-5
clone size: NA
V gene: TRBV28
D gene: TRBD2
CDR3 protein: CASSRPIGLAGSQETQYF
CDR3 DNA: TGTGCCAGCAGCCGACCTATCGGACTAGCGGGGTCCCAAGAGACCCAGTACTTC

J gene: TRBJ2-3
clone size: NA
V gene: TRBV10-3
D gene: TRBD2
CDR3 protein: CAIKGGSMSDTQYF
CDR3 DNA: TGTGCCATCAAGGGCGGGAGTATGTCAGATACGCAGTATTTT

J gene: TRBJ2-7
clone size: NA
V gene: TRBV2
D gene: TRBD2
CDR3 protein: CASSVDGGLAGEYF
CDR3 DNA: TGTGCCAGCAGTGTTGATGGGGGACTAGCGGGAGAGTACTTC

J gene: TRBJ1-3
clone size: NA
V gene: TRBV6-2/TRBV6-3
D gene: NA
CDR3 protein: CASSRGASGNTIYF
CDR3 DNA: TGTGCCAGCAGTAGGGGTGCCTCTGGAAACACCATATATTTT

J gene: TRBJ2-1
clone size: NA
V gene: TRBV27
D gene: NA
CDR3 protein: CASSLSEYNEQFF
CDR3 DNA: TGTGCCAGCAGTTTATCTGAGTACAATGAGCAGTTCTTC

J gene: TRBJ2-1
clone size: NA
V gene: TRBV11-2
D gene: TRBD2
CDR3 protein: CASSLDKGLAGAGEQFF
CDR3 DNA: TGTGCCAGCAGCTTAGATAAGGGGCTAGCGGGAGCTGGTGAGCAGTTCTTC

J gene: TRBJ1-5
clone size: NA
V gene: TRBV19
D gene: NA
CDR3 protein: CASSIGRSSDQPQHF
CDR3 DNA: TGTGCCAGTAGTATAGGGAGGAGCTCGGATCAGCCCCAGCATTTT

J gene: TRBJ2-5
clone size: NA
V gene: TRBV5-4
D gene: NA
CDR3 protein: CASSRDSPGRTQYF
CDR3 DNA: TGTGCCAGCAGCCGGGACTCCCCAGGAAGGACCCAGTACTTC

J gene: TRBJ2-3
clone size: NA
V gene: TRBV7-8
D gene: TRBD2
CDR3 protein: CASSSGTSGSHTQYF
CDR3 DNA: TGTGCCAGCAGCTCCGGGACTAGCGGGAGCCATACGCAGTATTTT

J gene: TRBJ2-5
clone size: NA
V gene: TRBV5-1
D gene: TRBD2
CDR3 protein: CASGLGLAAETQYF
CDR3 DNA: TGCGCCAGCGGCCTGGGACTAGCGGCAGAGACCCAGTACTTC

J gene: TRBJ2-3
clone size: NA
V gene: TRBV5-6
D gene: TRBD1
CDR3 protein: CASSVPGTGLDTQYF
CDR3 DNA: TGTGCCAGCAGCGTACCCGGGACAGGATTAGATACGCAGTATTTT

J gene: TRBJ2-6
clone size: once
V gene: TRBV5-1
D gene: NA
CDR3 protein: CASSLDPSAGVLTF
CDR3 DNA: TGCGCCAGCAGCTTGGATCCCTCTGCGGGCGTCCTGACTTTC

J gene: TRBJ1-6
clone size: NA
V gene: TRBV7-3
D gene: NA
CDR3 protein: CASSSLRNKAGDGHQNSPLHF
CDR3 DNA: TGTGCCAGCAGCTCCCTAAGGAACAAAGCGGGGGATGGCCATCAGAATTCACCCCTCCACTTT

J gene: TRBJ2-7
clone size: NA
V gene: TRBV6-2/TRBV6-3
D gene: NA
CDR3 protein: CASSYSGSGFYEQYF
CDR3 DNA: TGTGCCAGCAGTTACTCGGGTAGCGGATTCTACGAGCAGTACTTC

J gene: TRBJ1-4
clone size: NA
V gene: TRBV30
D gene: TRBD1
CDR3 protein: CAYNGQAGEKLFF
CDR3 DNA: TGTGCCTATAACGGACAGGCAGGAGAAAAACTGTTTTTT

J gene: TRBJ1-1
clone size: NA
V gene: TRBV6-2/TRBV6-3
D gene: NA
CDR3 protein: CASSYSRGTTEAFF
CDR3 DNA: TGTGCCAGCAGTTACTCACGGGGGACCACTGAAGCTTTCTTT

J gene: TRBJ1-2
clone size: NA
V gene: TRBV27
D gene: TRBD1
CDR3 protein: CASSIGQGWNGYTF
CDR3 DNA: TGTGCCAGCAGTATCGGACAGGGCTGGAATGGCTACACCTTC

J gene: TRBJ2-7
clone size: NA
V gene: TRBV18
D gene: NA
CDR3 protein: CASSPPPSLGRHEQYF
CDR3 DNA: TGTGCCAGCTCACCACCTCCCTCCCTTGGGAGACACGAGCAGTACTTC

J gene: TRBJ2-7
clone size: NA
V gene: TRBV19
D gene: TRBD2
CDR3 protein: CASSQQPGLAGFHEQYF
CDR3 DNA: TGTGCCAGTAGTCAACAACCGGGACTAGCGGGATTCCACGAGCAGTACTTC

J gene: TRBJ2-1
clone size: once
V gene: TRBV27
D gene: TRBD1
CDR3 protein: CASRDWDRRYNEQFF
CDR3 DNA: TGTGCCAGCAGGGACTGGGACAGGAGGTACAATGAGCAGTTCTTC

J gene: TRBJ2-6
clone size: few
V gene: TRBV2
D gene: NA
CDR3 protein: CASSEAVQGHGANVLTF
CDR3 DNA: TGTGCCAGCAGTGAAGCCGTACAGGGTCATGGGGCCAACGTCCTGACTTTC

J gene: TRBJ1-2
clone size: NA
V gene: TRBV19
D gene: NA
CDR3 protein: CASTQSPTGTYGYTF
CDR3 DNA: TGTGCCAGTACCCAAAGCCCGACAGGCACTTATGGCTACACCTTC

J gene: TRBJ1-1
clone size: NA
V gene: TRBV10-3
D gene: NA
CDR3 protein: CAISGGGNTEAFF
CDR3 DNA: TGTGCCATCAGTGGGGGGGGTAACACTGAAGCTTTCTTT

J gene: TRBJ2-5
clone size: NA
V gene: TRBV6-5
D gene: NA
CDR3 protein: CASSYSGQHQETQYF
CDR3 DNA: TGTGCCAGCAGTTACTCGGGGCAGCATCAAGAGACCCAGTACTTC

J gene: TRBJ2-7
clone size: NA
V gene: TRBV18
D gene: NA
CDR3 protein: CASSPGSRLLYEQYF
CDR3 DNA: TGTGCCAGCTCACCAGGGAGTAGACTCCTCTACGAGCAGTACTTC

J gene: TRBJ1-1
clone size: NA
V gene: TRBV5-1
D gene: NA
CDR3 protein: CASRLGWGRSTEAFF
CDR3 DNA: TGCGCCAGCAGGCTGGGATGGGGGCGGAGCACTGAAGCTTTCTTT